This entry lists 12 T cell receptor beta chains sequenced from one sample in a study of blood T cell repertoires in COVID-19. Only in-frame clones appear in the TCRdb table, and some are missing; sequencing was by immunoSEQ multiplex PCR. The sample contains 220,000 or so clones, roughly 84% of which appear only once. The sequenced material came from peripheral blood. The receptors were gathered from a man aged 45-65 years who had recovered from COVID-19.

The chain carries TRBV10-1 and TRBJ2-3; TRBD2 matches at 13 bases. The CDR3 totals 18 residues. After removal of 0 bases from V and 4 bases from J, the junction contained 7 bases not matched to a gene. Germline V gives CDR1 WNHNN, CDR2 SYGVQD (reference sequence). The CDR3 DNA reads TGCGCCAGCAGTGAGTCGACACCCGGACTAGCGGGAGCAGATACGCAGTATTTT. This translates into CASSESTPGLAGADTQYF.

The V and J genes are TRBV11-2 and TRBJ2-5; 8 bases align to TRBD1. This CDR3 is built from 14 residues. Germline loops: CDR1 SGHAT, CDR2 FQNNGV. V shed 5 bases, J shed 5 bases, and the junction held 7 bases outside the gene matches. CDR3 loop: CASSAKDRVETQYF. The CDR3 DNA is TGTGCCAGCAGCGCCAAGGACAGGGTGGAGACCCAGTACTTC.

This chain links TRBV5-1 with TRBJ1-1; 9 bases align to TRBD1. The germline V gene encodes CDR1 SGHRS and CDR2 YFSETQ. Trimming removed 0 bases from V and 6 bases from J; junction bases left unmatched: 6. CDR3 size: 15 residues. The DNA of the CDR3 is TGCGCCAGCAGCTTGGCGGGACAGGGAAGTCCTGAAGCTTTCTTT. Translating gives CASSLAGQGSPEAFF.

The rearrangement joins TRBV5-1 to TRBJ1-4, with 9 nucleotides matching TRBD1. The germline V gene encodes CDR1 SGHRS and CDR2 YFSETQ. V shed 2 bases and J 10 bases; nucleotides not matched to a gene: 6. The CDR3 covers 14 residues. The CDR3: CASSFRQGEGKLFF. CDR3 nucleotides: TGCGCCAGCAGCTTTAGACAGGGGGAAGGAAAACTGTTTTTT.

The chain is built from TRBV7-2 and TRBJ2-1; D uncertain. CDR1 is SGHTA, CDR2 FQGNSA, per germline. Trimming shortened V by 4 bases and J by 9 bases, and 10 bases separated the two germline ends. The CDR3 is 12 amino acids. In DNA, the CDR3 is TGTGCCAGCAGCTCATCTCGGGTTGAGCAGTTCTTC. Translation: CASSSSRVEQFF.

V and J are TRBV6-5 and TRBJ1-5, with TRBD1 as a possible D gene (5 bases). In germline, CDR1 is MNHEY, CDR2 SVGAGI. The CDR3 covers 13 residues. V was cut by 6 bases and J by 7 bases, with 13 bases left in between. In DNA, the CDR3 is TGTGCCAGCAGAGGCAGGGAATACCAGCCCCAGCATTTT. Residues: CASRGREYQPQHF.

The chain uses TRBV6-1 and TRBJ2-5; D may be TRBD1 (6 bases). CDR1 is MNHNS and CDR2 is SASEGT in the germline V gene. With 1 base removed from V and 1 base from J, the gap between germline ends came to 10 bases. This CDR3 is 15 amino acids long. The CDR3 sequence: CASSEVGHSQETQYF. The CDR3 region has the DNA TGTGCCAGCAGTGAAGTGGGACATTCCCAAGAGACCCAGTACTTC.

The CDR3 reads CASSHETYNEQFF. The CDR3 DNA sequence: TGTGCCAGCAGCCACGAAACATACAATGAGCAGTTCTTC. The chain carries TRBV27 and TRBJ2-1; D is undetermined. Trimming cost V 6 bases and J 4 bases, with 10 bases left between them. The germline gives CDR1 MNHEY, CDR2 SMNVEV (reference sequence). The CDR3 contains 13 residues.

Only one count was recorded for this clone. The V call is TRBV5-1, the J call TRBJ2-1; TRBD1 aligns across 8 bases. V lost 4 bases to trimming and J lost 6 bases; unmatched junction nucleotides: 12. Germline V lookup: CDR1 SGHRS, CDR2 YFSETQ. This CDR3 is 16 amino acids long. The CDR3 coding sequence is TGCGCCAGCAGCCCCACAACTGGACAGGGCGGCAATGAGCAGTTCTTC. Translated, it gives CASSPTTGQGGNEQFF.

The J gene is TRBJ2-5, the V gene TRBV30, with 8 nucleotides matching TRBD2. Unmatched junction bases numbered 6, after V lost 2 bases and J lost 4 bases. The CDR3 spans 14 residues. CDR1 and CDR2 (germline): GTSNPN, SVGIG (reference sequence). In nucleotides, the CDR3 is TGTGCCTGGAGTTTTTTCCTAGCGGGAGAGACCCAGTACTTC. Amino acids: CAWSFFLAGETQYF.

The chain uses TRBV7-9 and TRBJ1-2, with D hard to call. The germline V gene has CDR1 SEHNR and CDR2 FQNEAQ (reference sequence). CDR3 length: 14 residues. Trimming cost V 5 bases and J 0 bases, with 10 bases left between them. The chain's CDR3 is CASSTETPNYGYTF. CDR3 DNA sequence: TGTGCCAGCAGCACAGAGACACCTAACTATGGCTACACCTTC.

This clone was recorded only once. The rearrangement joins TRBV4-1 to TRBJ2-1, with 14 bases lining up with TRBD2. Germline assignment: CDR1 MGHRA and CDR2 YSYEKL. Trimming took 3 bases from V and 7 from J; bases not matched to a gene: 8. This CDR3 is 17 amino acids long. The CDR3 protein is CASSQAPGLAGENEQFF. DNA of the CDR3: TGCGCCAGCAGCCAGGCCCCGGGACTAGCGGGAGAAAATGAGCAGTTCTTC.